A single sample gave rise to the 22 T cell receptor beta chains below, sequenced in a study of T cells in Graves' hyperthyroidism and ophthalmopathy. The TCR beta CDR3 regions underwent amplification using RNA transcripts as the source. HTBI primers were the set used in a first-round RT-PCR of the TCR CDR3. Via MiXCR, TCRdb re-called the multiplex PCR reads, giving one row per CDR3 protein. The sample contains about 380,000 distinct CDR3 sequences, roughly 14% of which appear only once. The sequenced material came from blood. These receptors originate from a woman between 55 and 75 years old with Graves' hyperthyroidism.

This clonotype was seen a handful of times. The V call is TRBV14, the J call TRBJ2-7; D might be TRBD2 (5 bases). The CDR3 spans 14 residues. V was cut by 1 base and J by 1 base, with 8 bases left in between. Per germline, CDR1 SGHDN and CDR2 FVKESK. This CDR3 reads CASSQGPGSYEQYF. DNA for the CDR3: TGTGCCAGCAGCCAAGGTCCGGGGTCCTACGAGCAGTACTTC. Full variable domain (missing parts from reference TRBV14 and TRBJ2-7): EAGVTQFPSHSVIEKGQTVTLRCDPISGHDNLYWYRRVMGKEIKFLLHFVKESKQDESGMPNNRFLAERTGGTYSTLKVQPAELEDSGVYFCASSQGPGSYEQYFGPGTRLTVT.

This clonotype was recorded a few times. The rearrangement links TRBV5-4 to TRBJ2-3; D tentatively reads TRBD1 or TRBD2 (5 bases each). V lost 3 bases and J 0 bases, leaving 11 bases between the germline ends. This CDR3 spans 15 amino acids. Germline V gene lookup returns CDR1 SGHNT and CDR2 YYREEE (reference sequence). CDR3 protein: CASSSRDGSTDTQYF. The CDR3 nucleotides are TGTGCCAGCAGCTCCCGGGACGGTAGCACAGATACGCAGTATTTT.

CDR3 bases: TGTGCCAGCTCACCGGACTCCCGGGAGCAGTACTTC. Amino acids: CASSPDSREQYF. The chain joins TRBV18 to TRBJ2-7; possibly TRBD2 for D (5 bases). Germline V gene lookup returns CDR1 KGHSH and CDR2 LQKENI. V was shortened by 3 bases and J by 7 bases, with 10 bases between the two germline ends. The CDR3 extends over 12 amino acids. The variable domain in full, completed from reference TRBV18 and TRBJ2-7, reads NAGVMQNPRHLVRRRGQEARLRCSPMKGHSHVYWYRQLPEEGLKFMVYLQKENIIDESGMPKERFSAEFPKEGPSILRIQQVVRGDSAAYFCASSPDSREQYFGPGTRLTVT.

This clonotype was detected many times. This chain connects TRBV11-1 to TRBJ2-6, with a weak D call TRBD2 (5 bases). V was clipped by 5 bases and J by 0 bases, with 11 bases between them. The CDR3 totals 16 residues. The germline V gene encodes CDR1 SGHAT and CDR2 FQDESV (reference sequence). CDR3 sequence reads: CASSPRLFSGANVLTF. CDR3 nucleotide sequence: TGTGCCAGCAGCCCGCGACTATTCTCTGGGGCCAACGTCCTGACTTTC.

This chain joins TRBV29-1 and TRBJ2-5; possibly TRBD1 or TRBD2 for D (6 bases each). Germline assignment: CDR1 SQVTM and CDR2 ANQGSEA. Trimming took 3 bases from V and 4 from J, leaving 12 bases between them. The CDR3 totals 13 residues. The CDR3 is CSVDGRGGETQYF. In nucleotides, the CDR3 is TGCAGCGTTGATGGCAGGGGAGGAGAGACCCAGTACTTC.

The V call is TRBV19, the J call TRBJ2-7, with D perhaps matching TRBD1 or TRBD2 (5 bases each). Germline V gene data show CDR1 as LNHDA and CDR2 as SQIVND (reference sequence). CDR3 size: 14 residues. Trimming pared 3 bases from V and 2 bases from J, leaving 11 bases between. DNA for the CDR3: TGTGCCAGTAGTATCCCGGGACCGACCTACGAGCAGTACTTC. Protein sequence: CASSIPGPTYEQYF.

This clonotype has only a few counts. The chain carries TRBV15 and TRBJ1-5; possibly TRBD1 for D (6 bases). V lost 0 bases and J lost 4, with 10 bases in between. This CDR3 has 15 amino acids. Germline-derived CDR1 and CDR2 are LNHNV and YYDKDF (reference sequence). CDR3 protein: CATSRDLQGNQPQHF. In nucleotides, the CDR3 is TGTGCCACCAGCAGAGATTTGCAGGGGAATCAGCCCCAGCATTTT.

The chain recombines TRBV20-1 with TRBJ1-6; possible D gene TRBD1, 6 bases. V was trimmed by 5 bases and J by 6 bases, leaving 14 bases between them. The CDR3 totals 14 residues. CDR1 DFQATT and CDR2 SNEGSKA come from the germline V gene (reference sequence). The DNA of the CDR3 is TGCAGTGCTGGCTCGGGGACACTTAATTCACCCCTCCACTTT. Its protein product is CSAGSGTLNSPLHF.

CDR3 DNA sequence: TGTGCCAGCAGTTCCGGGAACCAAGAGACCCAGTACTTC. The encoded protein is CASSSGNQETQYF. This sequence joins TRBV12-3 or TRBV12-4 and TRBJ2-5; tentative D call: TRBD2 (5 bases). CDR3 length: 13 amino acids. V shed 4 bases and J shed 0 bases, with 6 bases lying between them.

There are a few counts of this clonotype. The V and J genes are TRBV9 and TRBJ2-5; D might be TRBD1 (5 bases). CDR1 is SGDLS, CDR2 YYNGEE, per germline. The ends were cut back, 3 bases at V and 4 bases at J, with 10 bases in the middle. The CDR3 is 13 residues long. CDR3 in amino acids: CASSARVGETQYF. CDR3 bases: TGTGCCAGCAGCGCCAGGGTCGGAGAGACCCAGTACTTC.

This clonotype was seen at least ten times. The DNA of the CDR3 is TGCAGTGCTGGGAGACAGGGGGCGTACGAGCAGTACTTC. Translating gives CSAGRQGAYEQYF. The chain employs TRBV20-1 and TRBJ2-7, with 10 bases lining up with TRBD1. The CDR3 is 13 residues long. With V trimmed by 5 bases and J by 4 bases, 5 bases remained unmatched. The V gene's germline CDR1 is DFQATT and CDR2 SNEGSKA (reference sequence).

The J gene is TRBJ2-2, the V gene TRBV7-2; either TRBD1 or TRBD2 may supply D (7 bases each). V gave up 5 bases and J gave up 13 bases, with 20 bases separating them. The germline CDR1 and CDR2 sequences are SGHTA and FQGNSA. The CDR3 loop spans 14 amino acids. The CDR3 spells CASSLQYRGGRLFF. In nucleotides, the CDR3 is TGTGCCAGCAGCCTTCAGTACAGGGGAGGGAGGCTGTTTTTT. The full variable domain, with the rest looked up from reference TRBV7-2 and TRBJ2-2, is GAGVSQSPSNKVTEKGKDVELRCDPISGHTALYWYRQSLGQGLEFLIYFQGNSAPDKSGLPSDRFSAERTGGSVSTLTIQRTQQEDSAVYLCASSLQYRGGRLFFGEGSRLTVL.

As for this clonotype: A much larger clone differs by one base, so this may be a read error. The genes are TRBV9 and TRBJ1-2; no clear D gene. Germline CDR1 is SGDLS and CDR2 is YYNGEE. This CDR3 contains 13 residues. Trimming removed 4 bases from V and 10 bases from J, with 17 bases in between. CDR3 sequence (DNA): TGTGCCAGCAGCACCGACCGAGGCGGTGTCTACACCTTC. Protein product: CASSTDRGGVYTF.

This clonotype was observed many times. The CDR3 reads CANTVRYLHYGYTF. The DNA of the CDR3 is TGTGCCAACACCGTACGGTACCTTCACTATGGCTACACCTTC. The V and J genes are TRBV2 and TRBJ1-2; no definite D call. In germline, CDR1 is SNHLY, CDR2 FYNNEI. The CDR3 has 14 residues. V was cut by 10 bases and J by 3 bases, with 18 bases left in between.

This chain's CDR3 is CASSLTAGDTYEQYF. In DNA, the CDR3 is TGCGCCAGCAGCTTGACGGCAGGGGACACCTACGAGCAGTACTTC. The chain employs TRBV5-1 and TRBJ2-7; perhaps TRBD1 as D (6 bases). The V gene's germline CDR1 is SGHRS and CDR2 YFSETQ. The CDR3 contains 15 residues. V gave up 1 base and J gave up 2 bases, with 13 bases separating them.

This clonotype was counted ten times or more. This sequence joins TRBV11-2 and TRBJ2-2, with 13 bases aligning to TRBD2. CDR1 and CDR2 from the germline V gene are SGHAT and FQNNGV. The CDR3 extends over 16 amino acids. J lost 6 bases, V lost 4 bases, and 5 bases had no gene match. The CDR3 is CASSSLAGGRSGELFF. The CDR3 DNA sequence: TGTGCCAGCAGCTCACTAGCGGGAGGGCGATCCGGGGAGCTGTTTTTT.

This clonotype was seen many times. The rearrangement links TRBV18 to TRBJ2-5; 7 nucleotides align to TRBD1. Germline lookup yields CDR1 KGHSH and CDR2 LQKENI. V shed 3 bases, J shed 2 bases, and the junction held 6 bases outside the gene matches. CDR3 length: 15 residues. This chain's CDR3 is CASSPGRTGQETQYF. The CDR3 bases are TGTGCCAGCTCACCCGGTAGGACAGGTCAAGAGACCCAGTACTTC.

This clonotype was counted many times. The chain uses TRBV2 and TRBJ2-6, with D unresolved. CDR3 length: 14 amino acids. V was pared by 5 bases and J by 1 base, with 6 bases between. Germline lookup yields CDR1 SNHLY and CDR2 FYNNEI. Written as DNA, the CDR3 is TGTGCCAGCAGTCAGGTTTCTGGGGCCAACGTCCTGACTTTC. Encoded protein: CASSQVSGANVLTF.

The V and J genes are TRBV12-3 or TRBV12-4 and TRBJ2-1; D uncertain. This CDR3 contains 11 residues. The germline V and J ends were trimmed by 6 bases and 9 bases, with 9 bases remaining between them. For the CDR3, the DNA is TGTGCCAGCAGCTCCGAGAGTGAGCAGTTCTTC. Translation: CASSSESEQFF.

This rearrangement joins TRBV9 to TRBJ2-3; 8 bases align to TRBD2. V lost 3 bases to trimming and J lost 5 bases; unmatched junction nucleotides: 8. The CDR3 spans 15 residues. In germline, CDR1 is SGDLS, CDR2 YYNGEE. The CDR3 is CASSGQRELGDTQYF. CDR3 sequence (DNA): TGTGCCAGCAGCGGCCAGCGGGAGTTGGGAGATACGCAGTATTTT. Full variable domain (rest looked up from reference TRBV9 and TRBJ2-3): DSGVTQTPKHLITATGQRVTLRCSPRSGDLSVYWYQQSLDQGLQFLIQYYNGEERAKGNILERFSAQQFPDLHSELNLSSLELGDSALYFCASSGQRELGDTQYFGPGTRLTVL.

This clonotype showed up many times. The CDR3 coding sequence is TGTGCCAGCTCACCTCAACCGATCCCAAGCGCTGAAGCTTTCTTT. It translates to CASSPQPIPSAEAFF. The chain has TRBV18 and TRBJ1-1; no reliable D call. The length of the CDR3 is 15 residues. Germline CDR1 and CDR2: KGHSH and LQKENI. Trimming removed 3 bases from V and 6 bases from J, with 17 bases in between.

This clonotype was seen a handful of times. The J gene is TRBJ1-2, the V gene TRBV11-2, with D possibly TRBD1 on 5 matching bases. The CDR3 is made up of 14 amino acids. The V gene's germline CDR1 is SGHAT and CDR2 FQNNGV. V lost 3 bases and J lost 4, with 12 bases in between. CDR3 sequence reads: CASSFAGRAYGYTF. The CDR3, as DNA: TGTGCCAGCAGCTTTGCAGGGAGGGCCTATGGCTACACCTTC. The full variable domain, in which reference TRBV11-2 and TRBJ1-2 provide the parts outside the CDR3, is EAGVAQSPRYKIIEKRQSVAFWCNPISGHATLYWYQQILGQGPKLLIQFQNNGVVDDSQLPKDRFSAERLKGVDSTLKIQPAKLEDSAVYLCASSFAGRAYGYTFGSGTRLTVV.